Listed here are 7 T cell receptor beta chains from one sample, sequenced in a study of T cells in Graves' hyperthyroidism and ophthalmopathy. Using RNA transcripts as the source, TCR beta CDR3 regions were amplified. In the first-round RT-PCR of the TCR CDR3, the HTBI primer set was used. TCRdb ran MiXCR on the multiplex PCR reads and lists one entry per CDR3 protein. The sample carries fewer than 350,000 distinct CDR3 sequences, 15% to 20% recorded once. Sample: blood. The receptors derive from a woman aged 40 to 50 with Graves' ophthalmopathy.

There are many counts of this clonotype. The gene calls are TRBV27 and TRBJ2-7, with D perhaps matching TRBD1 (6 bases). Per the germline V gene, CDR1 is MNHEY and CDR2 is SMNVEV (reference sequence). With 6 bases removed from V and 2 bases from J, the gap between germline ends came to 14 bases. The CDR3 contains 14 residues. DNA of the CDR3: TGTGCCAGCAGCCTAGGGGACAAAACCTACGAGCAGTACTTC. Protein: CASSLGDKTYEQYF.

This clonotype occurred many times. The junction departs from germline at one end; a sequencing error may be responsible. V and J are TRBV7-7 and TRBJ2-5; D not certain. CDR3 length equals 14 residues. CDR1 is SSHAT, CDR2 FNYEAQ, per germline (reference sequence). This CDR3 reads CASSLAPSQETQYF. The CDR3 DNA reads TGTGCTAGCAGCTTAGCCCCAAGCCAAGAGACCCAGTACTTC.

In this sample, this clonotype turned up many times. The chain is built from TRBV13 and TRBJ1-1; 7 bases fit TRBD1. The CDR3 is 15 amino acids. Germline loops: CDR1 PRHDT, CDR2 FYEKMQ (reference sequence). With 2 bases clipped from V and 5 bases from J, the junction kept 8 bases outside the gene matches. The CDR3 nucleotides read TGTGCCAGCAGCTTAATCAGGGGGGGGTTGACTGAAGCTTTCTTT. Protein sequence: CASSLIRGGLTEAFF.

This clonotype showed up many times. The chain uses TRBV20-1 and TRBJ2-7; TRBD2 is a possible D gene (6 bases). Trimming pared 6 bases from V and 5 bases from J, leaving 11 bases between. This CDR3 is built from 11 residues. Looked up from germline, CDR1 is DFQATT and CDR2 is SNEGSKA (reference sequence). Here the CDR3 reads CSAQTRDEQYF. Written as DNA, the CDR3 is TGCAGTGCGCAGACTAGGGACGAGCAGTACTTC.

This clonotype was seen many times. The chain carries TRBV20-1 and TRBJ1-2; D gene uncertain. CDR1 is DFQATT and CDR2 is SNEGSKA in the germline V gene (reference sequence). V was cut by 4 bases and J by 3 bases, with 12 bases left in between. The CDR3 contains 13 residues. The CDR3 here is CSATGERDYGYTF. CDR3 bases: TGCAGTGCTACAGGAGAAAGGGACTATGGCTACACCTTC.

This chain connects TRBV28 to TRBJ2-7, with 9 positions matching TRBD2. Germline V gene data show CDR1 as MDHEN and CDR2 as SYDVKM. The CDR3 is 14 amino acids. With 7 bases clipped from V and 2 bases from J, the junction kept 6 bases outside the gene matches. The CDR3 DNA is TGTGCCAGCAACCCTAGCGGGGCGACCTACGAGCAGTACTTC. The encoded protein is CASNPSGATYEQYF.

There are many counts of this clonotype. The chain is built from TRBV28 and TRBJ2-2, with D perhaps matching TRBD1 (5 bases). The V and J ends lost 7 bases and 1 base respectively, with 10 bases between them. The length of the CDR3 is 14 residues. Germline V gene sequence: CDR1 MDHEN, CDR2 SYDVKM. The CDR3 here is CASKAGRNTGELFF. CDR3 nucleotide sequence: TGTGCCAGCAAGGCAGGGCGGAACACCGGGGAGCTGTTTTTT.